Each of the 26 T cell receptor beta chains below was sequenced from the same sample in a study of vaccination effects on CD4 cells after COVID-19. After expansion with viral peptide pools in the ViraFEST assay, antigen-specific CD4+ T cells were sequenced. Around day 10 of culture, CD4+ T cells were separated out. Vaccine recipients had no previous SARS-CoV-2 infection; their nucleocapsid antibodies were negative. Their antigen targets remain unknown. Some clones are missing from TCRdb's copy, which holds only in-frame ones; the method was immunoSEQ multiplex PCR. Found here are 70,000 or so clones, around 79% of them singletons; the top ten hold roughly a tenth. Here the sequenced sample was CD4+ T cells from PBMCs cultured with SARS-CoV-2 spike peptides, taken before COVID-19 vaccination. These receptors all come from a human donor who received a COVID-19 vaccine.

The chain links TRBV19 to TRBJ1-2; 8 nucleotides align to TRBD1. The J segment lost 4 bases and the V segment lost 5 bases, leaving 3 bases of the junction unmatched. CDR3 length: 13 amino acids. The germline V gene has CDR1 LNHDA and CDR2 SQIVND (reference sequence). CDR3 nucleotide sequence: TGTGCCAGTAGTTCAGGGGGCCGCTATGGCTACACCTTC. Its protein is CASSSGGRYGYTF.

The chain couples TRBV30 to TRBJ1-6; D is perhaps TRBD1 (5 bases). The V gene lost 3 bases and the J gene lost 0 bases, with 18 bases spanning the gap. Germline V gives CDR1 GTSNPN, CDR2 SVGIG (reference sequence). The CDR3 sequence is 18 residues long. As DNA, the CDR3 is TGTGCCTGGAGCGCCAGAGAGAGGGGCCGCTCCTATAATTCACCCCTCCACTTT. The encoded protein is CAWSARERGRSYNSPLHF.

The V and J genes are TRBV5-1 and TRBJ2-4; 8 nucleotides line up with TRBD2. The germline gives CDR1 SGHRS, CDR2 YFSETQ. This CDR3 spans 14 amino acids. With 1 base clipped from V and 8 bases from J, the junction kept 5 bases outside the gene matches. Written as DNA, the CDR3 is TGCGCCAGCAGCTTGTCGGGAGGGCGGCACATTCAGTACTTC. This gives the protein CASSLSGGRHIQYF.

The CDR3, as DNA: TGTGCCAGCAGCCCGGGAGGGGGGACCAATGAGCAGTTCTTC. Encoded protein: CASSPGGGTNEQFF. The genes are TRBV7-3 and TRBJ2-1; 8 bases align to TRBD2. V lost 5 bases, J lost 6 bases, and 6 bases stayed unmatched. Per germline, CDR1 SGHTA and CDR2 FQGTGA. The CDR3 runs to 14 residues.

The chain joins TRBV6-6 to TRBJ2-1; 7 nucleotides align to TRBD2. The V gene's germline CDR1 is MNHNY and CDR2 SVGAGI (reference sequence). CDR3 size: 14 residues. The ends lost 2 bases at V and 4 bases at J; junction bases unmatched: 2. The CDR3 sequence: CASSYAGEYNEQFF. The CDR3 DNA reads TGTGCCAGCAGTTACGCGGGGGAATACAATGAGCAGTTCTTC.

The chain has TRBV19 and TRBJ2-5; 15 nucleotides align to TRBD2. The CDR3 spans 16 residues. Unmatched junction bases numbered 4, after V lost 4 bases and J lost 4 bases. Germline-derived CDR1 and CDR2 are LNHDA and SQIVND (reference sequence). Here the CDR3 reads CASSRTSGGARETQYF. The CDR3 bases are TGTGCCAGTAGTAGGACTAGCGGGGGGGCCCGAGAGACCCAGTACTTC.

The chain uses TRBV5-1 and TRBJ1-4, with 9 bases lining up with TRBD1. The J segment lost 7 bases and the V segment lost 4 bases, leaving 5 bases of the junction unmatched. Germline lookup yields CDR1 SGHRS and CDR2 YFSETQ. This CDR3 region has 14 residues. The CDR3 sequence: CASSVTGGSEKLFF. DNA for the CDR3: TGCGCCAGCAGCGTTACAGGGGGCAGTGAAAAACTGTTTTTT.

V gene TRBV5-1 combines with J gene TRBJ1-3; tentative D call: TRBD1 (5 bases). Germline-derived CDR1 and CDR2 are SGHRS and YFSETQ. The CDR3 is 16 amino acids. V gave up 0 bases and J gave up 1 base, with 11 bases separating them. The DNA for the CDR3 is TGCGCCAGCAGCTTGGATCAGGGTAGATCTGGAAACACCATATATTTT. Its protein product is CASSLDQGRSGNTIYF.

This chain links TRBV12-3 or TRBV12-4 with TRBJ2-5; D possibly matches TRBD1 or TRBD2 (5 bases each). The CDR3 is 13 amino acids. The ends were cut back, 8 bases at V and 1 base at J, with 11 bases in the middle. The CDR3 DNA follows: TGTGCCAGCCGGTGGGGGTCCCAAGAGACCCAGTACTTC. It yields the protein CASRWGSQETQYF.

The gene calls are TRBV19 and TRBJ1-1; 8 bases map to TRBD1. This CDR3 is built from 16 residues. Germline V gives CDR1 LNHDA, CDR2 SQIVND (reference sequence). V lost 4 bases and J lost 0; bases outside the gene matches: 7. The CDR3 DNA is TGTGCCAGTAGTACCCTCCAGGGGGCTCTGAACACTGAAGCTTTCTTT. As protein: CASSTLQGALNTEAFF.

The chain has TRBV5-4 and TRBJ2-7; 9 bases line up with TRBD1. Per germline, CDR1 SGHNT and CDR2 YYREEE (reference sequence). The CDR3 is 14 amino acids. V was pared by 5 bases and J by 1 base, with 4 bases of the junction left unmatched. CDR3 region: CASRDRGESYEQYV. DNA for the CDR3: TGTGCCAGCAGAGACAGGGGGGAGTCCTACGAGCAGTACGTC.

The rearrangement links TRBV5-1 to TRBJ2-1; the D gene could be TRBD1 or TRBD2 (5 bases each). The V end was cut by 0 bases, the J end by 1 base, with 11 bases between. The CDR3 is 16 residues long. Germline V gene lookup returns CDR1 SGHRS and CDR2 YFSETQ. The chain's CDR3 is CASSLAWGISYNEQFF. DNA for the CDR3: TGCGCCAGCAGCTTGGCGTGGGGGATTTCCTACAATGAGCAGTTCTTC.

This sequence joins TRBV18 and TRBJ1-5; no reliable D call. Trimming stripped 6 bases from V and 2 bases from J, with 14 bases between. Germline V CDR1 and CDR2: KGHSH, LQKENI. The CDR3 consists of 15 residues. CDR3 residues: CASSTTSQGNQPQHF. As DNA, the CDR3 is TGTGCCAGCTCCACCACCTCGCAGGGCAATCAGCCCCAGCATTTT.

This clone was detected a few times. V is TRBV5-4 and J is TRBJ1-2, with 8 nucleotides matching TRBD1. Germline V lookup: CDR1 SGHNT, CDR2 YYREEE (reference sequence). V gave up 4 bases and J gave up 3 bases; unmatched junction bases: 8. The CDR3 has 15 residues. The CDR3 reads CASSTTGQGYYGYTF. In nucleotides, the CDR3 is TGTGCCAGCAGCACCACCGGACAGGGATACTATGGCTACACCTTC. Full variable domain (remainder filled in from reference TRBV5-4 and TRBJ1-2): ETGVTQSPTHLIKTRGQQVTLRCSSQSGHNTVSWYQQALGQGPQFIFQYYREEENGRGNFPPRFSGLQFPNYSSELNVNALELDDSALYLCASSTTGQGYYGYTFGSGTRLTVV.

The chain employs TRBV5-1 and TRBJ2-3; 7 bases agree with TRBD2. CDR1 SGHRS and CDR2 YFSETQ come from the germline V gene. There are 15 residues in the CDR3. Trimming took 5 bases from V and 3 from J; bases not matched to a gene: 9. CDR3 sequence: CASSPQSGVTDTQYF. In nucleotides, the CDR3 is TGCGCCAGCAGTCCCCAAAGCGGGGTAACAGATACGCAGTATTTT.

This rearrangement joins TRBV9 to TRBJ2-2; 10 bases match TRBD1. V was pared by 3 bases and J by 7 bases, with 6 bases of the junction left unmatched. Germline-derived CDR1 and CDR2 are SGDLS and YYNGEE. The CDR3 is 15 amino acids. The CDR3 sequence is CASSAGTGAGGELFF. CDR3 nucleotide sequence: TGTGCCAGCAGCGCAGGGACAGGGGCGGGCGGGGAGCTGTTTTTT. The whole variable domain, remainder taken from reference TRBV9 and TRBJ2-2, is DSGVTQTPKHLITATGQRVTLRCSPRSGDLSVYWYQQSLDQGLQFLIQYYNGEERAKGNILERFSAQQFPDLHSELNLSSLELGDSALYFCASSAGTGAGGELFFGEGSRLTVL.

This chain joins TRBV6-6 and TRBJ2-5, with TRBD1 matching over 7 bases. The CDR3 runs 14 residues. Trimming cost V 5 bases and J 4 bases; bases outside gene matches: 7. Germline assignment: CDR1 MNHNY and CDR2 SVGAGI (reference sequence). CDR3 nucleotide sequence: TGTGCCAGCAGTACCACAGGGGTGGCAGAGACCCAGTACTTC. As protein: CASSTTGVAETQYF.

CDR3 protein: CASSKDRGLYNEQFF. DNA for the CDR3: TGTGCCAGCAGTAAGGACAGGGGTCTCTACAATGAGCAGTTCTTC. The V call is TRBV6-4, the J call TRBJ2-1; 9 bases agree with TRBD1. This CDR3 is 15 amino acids long. Trimming at V came to 5 bases and at J to 3 bases, leaving 5 bases not matched to a gene. CDR1 and CDR2 (germline): MRHNA, SNTAGT.

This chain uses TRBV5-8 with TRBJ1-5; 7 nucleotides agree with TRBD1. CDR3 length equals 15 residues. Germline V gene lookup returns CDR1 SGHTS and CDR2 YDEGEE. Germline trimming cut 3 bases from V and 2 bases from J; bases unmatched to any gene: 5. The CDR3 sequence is CASSWDRRGNQPQHF. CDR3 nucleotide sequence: TGTGCCAGCAGCTGGGACAGAAGGGGCAATCAGCCCCAGCATTTT.

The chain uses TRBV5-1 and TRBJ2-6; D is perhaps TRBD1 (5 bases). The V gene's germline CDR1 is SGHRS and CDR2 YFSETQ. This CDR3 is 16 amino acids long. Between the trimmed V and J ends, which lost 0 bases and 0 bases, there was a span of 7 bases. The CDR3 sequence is CASSLGQNSGANVLTF. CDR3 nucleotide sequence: TGCGCCAGCAGCTTGGGACAGAACTCTGGGGCCAACGTCCTGACTTTC.

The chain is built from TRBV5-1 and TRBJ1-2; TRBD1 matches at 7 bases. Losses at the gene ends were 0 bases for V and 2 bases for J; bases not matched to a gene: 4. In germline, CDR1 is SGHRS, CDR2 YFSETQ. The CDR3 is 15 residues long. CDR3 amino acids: CASSLGTGVNYGYTF. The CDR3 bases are TGCGCCAGCAGCTTGGGGACAGGTGTGAACTATGGCTACACCTTC.

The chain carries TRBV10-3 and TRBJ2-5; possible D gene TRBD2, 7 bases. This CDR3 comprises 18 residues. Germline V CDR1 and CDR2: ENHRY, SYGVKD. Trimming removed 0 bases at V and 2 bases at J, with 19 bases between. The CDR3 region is CAISESVGAAGVQETQYF. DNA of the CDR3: TGTGCCATCAGTGAGTCTGTGGGGGCGGCGGGAGTACAAGAGACCCAGTACTTC.

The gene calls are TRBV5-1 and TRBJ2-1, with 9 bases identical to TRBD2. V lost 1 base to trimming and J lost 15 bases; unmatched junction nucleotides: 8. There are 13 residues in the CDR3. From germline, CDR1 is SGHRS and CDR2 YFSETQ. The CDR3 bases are TGCGCCAGCAGCTTGCTTTTAGCGGGGGAGGTGTTCTTC. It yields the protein CASSLLLAGEVFF.

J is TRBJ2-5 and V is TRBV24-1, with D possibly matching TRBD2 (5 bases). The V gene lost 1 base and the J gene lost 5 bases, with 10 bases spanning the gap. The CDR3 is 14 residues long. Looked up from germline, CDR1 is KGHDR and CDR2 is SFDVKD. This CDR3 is CATSDFSSTETQYF. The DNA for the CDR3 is TGTGCCACCAGTGATTTCTCTAGCACCGAGACCCAGTACTTC.

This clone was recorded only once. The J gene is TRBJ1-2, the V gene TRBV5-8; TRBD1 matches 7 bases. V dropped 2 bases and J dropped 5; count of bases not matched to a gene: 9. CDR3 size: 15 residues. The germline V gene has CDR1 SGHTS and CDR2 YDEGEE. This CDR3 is CASSLFAGTAYGYTF. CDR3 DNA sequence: TGTGCCAGCAGCTTATTCGCCGGGACAGCTTATGGCTACACCTTC. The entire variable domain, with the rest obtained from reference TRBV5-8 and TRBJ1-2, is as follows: EAGVTQSPTHLIKTRGQQATLRCSPISGHTSVYWYQQALGLGLQFLLWYDEGEERNRGNFPPRFSGRQFPNYSSELNVNALELEDSALYLCASSLFAGTAYGYTFGSGTRLTVV.

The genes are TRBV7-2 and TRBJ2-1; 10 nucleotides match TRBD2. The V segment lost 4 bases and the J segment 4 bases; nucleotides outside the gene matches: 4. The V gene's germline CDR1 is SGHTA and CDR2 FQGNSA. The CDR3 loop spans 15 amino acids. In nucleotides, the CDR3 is TGTGCCAGCAGCTCTGAACTAGCGGGGTACAATGAGCAGTTCTTC. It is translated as CASSSELAGYNEQFF.